This T cell receptor (beta chain) was observed in a study of blood T cells in healthy people across ages. Overall study results and limits: PBMCs went unsorted, and a conclusive naive versus antigen-experienced comparison was therefore prevented. A strong correlation between TCR beta diversity and naive T cell percentage was seen.

This clonotype was recorded a few times. Its antigen is currently unknown. Together with a sample-barcoded 5' primer, a J-beta primer mix was included in a second PCR lasting 7 to 11 cycles. Template switching added a 12-random-nucleotide identifier to every cDNA molecule. Every individual sample yielded 3 million or more paired-end reads (each containing CDR3). TCRdb reprocessed the 5' RACE reads via MiXCR and lists one record per CDR3 protein. The sample includes about 1.1 million distinct CDR3 sequences, more than 30% of them seen just once. V lost 3 bases, J lost 0 bases, and 12 bases lay in between. Germline V CDR1 and CDR2: KGHSH, LQKENI. This CDR3 spans 16 amino acids.

V and J are TRBV18 and TRBJ2-4; possibly TRBD1 for D (5 bases). Source material: blood. The sequence was collected from a young man in good health. CDR3 region: CASSPPQATAKNIQYF. CDR3 sequence (DNA): TGTGCCAGCTCACCGCCACAGGCGACAGCCAAAAACATTCAGTACTTC.